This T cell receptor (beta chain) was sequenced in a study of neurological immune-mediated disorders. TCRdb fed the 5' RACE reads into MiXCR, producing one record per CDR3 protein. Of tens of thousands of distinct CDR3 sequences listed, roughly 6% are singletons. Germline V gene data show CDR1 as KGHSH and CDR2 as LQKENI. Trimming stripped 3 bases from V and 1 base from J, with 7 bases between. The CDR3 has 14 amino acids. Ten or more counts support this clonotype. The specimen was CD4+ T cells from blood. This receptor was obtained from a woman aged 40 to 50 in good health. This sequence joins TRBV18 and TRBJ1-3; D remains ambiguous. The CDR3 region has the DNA TGTGCCAGCTCACCCGACCATTCTGGAAACACCATATATTTT. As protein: CASSPDHSGNTIYF.